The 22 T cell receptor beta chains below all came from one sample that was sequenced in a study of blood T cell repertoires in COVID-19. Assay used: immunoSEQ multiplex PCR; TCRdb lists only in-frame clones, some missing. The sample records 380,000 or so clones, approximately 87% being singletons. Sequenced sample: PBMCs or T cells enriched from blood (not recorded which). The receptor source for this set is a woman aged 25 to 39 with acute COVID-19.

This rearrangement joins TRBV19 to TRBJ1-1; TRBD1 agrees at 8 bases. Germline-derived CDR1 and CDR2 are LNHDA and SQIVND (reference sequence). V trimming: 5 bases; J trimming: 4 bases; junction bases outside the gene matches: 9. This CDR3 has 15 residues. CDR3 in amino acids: CASSEVTGGSTEAFF. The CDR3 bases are TGTGCCAGTAGTGAGGTAACAGGGGGGAGCACTGAAGCTTTCTTT.

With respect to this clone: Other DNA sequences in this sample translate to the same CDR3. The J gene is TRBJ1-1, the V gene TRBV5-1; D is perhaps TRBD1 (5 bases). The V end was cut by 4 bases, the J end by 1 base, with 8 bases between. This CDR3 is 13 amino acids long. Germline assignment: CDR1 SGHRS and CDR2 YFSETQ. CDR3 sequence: CASSLTGNTEAFF. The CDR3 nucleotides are TGCGCCAGCAGCCTCACAGGGAACACTGAAGCTTTCTTT.

This CDR3 is CASSRAGRGWNEQYF. Written as DNA, the CDR3 is TGTGCCAGCAGCCGAGCGGGACGGGGTTGGAACGAGCAGTACTTC. The chain recombines TRBV5-4 with TRBJ2-7; TRBD2 matches at 7 bases. CDR3 size: 15 residues. V lost 4 bases, J lost 5 bases, and 12 bases stayed unmatched. Germline-derived CDR1 and CDR2 are SGHNT and YYREEE (reference sequence).

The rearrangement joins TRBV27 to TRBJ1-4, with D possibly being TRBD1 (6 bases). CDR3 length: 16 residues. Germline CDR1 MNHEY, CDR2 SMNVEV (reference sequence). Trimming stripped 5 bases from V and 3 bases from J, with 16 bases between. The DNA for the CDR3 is TGTGCCAGCAGTCCGTTGCGACAGGCCGCTAATGAAAAACTGTTTTTT. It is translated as CASSPLRQAANEKLFF.

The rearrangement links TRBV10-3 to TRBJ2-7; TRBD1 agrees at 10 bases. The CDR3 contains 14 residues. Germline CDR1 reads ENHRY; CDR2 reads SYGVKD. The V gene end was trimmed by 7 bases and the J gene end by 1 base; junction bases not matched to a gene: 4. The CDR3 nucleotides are TGTGCCATCACACCGGGACAGGGGTCCTACGAGCAGTACTTC. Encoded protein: CAITPGQGSYEQYF.

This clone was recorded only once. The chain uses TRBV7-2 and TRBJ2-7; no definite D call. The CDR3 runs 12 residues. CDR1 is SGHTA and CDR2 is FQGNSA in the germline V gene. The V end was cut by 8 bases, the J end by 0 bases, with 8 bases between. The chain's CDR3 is CASGHSSYEQYF. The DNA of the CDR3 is TGTGCCAGCGGGCACAGCTCCTACGAGCAGTACTTC.

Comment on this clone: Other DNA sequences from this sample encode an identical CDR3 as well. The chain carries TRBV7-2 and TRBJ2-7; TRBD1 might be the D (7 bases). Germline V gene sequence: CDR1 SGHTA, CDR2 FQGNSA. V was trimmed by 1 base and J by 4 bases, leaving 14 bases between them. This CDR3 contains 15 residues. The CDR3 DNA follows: TGTGCCAGCAGCTTAGGGACAGGAGGGTGGTACGAGCAGTACTTC. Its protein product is CASSLGTGGWYEQYF.

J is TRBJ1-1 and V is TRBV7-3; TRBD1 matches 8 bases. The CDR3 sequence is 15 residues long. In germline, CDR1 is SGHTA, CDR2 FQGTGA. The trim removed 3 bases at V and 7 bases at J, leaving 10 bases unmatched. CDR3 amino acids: CASSLGAGQGGEAFF. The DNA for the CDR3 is TGTGCCAGCAGCTTGGGGGCCGGACAGGGCGGTGAAGCTTTCTTT.

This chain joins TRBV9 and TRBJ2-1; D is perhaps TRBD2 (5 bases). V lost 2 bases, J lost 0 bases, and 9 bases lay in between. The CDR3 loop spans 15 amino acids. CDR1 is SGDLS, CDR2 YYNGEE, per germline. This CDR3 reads CASSVRGSSYNEQFF. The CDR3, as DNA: TGTGCCAGCAGCGTTCGGGGAAGCTCCTACAATGAGCAGTTCTTC. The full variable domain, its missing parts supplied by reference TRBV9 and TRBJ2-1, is DSGVTQTPKHLITATGQRVTLRCSPRSGDLSVYWYQQSLDQGLQFLIQYYNGEERAKGNILERFSAQQFPDLHSELNLSSLELGDSALYFCASSVRGSSYNEQFFGPGTRLTVL.

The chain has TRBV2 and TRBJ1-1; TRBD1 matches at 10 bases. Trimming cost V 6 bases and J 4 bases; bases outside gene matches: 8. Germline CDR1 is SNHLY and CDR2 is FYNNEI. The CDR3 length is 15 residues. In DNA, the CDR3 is TGTGCCAGCAGGCCTTGGACAGGGGGAAGCACTGAAGCTTTCTTT. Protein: CASRPWTGGSTEAFF.

CDR3 coding DNA: TGTGCCAGCAGTTTCACAGGGGTACACCAAGAGACCCAGTACTTC. This translates into CASSFTGVHQETQYF. The chain uses TRBV2 and TRBJ2-5; 7 nucleotides agree with TRBD1. Per the germline V gene, CDR1 is SNHLY and CDR2 is FYNNEI. The CDR3 has 15 residues. V was clipped by 5 bases and J by 0 bases; unmatched bases: 6.

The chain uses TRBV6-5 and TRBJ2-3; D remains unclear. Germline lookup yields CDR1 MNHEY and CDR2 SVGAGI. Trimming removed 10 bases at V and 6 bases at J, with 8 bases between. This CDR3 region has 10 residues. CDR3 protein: CATDGDTQYF. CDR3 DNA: TGTGCCACCGACGGGGATACGCAGTATTTT.

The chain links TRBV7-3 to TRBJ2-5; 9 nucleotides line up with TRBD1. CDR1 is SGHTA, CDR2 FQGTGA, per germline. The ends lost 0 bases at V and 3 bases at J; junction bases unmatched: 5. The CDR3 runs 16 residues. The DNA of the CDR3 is TGTGCCAGCAGCTTAACTGGGACAGGGATGGAAGAGACCCAGTACTTC. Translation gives CASSLTGTGMEETQYF.

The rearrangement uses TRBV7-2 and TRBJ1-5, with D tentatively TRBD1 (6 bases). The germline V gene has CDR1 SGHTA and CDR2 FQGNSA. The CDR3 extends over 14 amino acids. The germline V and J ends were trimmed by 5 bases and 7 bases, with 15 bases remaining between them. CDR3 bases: TGTGCCAGCAGCCCGATAGGGGGATTACAGCCCCAGCATTTT. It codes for CASSPIGGLQPQHF.

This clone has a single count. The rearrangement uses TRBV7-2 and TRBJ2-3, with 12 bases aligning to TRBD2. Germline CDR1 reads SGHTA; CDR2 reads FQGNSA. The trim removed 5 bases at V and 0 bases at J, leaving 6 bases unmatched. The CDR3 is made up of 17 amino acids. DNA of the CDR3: TGTGCCAGCAGCCCTTGGACTAGCGGGGTGAGCACAGATACGCAGTATTTT. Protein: CASSPWTSGVSTDTQYF.

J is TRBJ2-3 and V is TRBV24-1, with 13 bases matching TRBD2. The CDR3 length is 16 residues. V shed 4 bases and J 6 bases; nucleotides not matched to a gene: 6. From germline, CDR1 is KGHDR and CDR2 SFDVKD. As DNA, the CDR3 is TGTGCCACCAGTGACTTGGGACTAGCGGGGAGGGATACGCAGTATTTT. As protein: CATSDLGLAGRDTQYF.

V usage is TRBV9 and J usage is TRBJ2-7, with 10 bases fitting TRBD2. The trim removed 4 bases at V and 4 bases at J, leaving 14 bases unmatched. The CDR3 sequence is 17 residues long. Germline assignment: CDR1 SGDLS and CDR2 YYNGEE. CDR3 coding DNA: TGTGCCAGCAGCCCCATAAATCCTAGCGGGGGCCCTTACGAGCAGTACTTC. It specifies CASSPINPSGGPYEQYF.

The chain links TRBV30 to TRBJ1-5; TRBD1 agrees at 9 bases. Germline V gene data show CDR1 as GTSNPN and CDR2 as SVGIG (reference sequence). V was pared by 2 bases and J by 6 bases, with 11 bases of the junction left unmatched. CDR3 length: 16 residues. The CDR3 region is CAWSKAGTGLGQPQHF. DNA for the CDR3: TGTGCCTGGAGTAAGGCCGGGACAGGGCTCGGTCAGCCCCAGCATTTT.

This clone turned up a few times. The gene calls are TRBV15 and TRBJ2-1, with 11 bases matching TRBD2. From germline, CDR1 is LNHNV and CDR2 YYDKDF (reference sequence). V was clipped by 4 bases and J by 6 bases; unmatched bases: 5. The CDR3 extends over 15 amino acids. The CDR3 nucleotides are TGTGCCACCAGCATGGGACTAGCGGTTGCCAATGAGCAGTTCTTC. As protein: CATSMGLAVANEQFF.

CDR3 amino acids: CASSSRTPNRGVDEKLFF. The CDR3 DNA sequence: TGTGCCAGCAGTTCCCGGACACCTAACAGGGGGGTAGATGAAAAACTGTTTTTT. The genes are TRBV27 and TRBJ1-4; the match to TRBD1 covers 8 bases. Germline assignment: CDR1 MNHEY and CDR2 SMNVEV (reference sequence). After removal of 4 bases from V and 6 bases from J, the junction contained 16 bases not matched to a gene. This CDR3 contains 18 residues.

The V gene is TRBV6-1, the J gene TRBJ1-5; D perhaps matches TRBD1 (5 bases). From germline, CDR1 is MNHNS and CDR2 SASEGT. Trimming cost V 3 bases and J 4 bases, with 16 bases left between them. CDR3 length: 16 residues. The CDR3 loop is CASSEGGLQRNQPQHF. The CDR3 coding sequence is TGTGCCAGCAGTGAGGGGGGACTGCAGAGGAATCAGCCCCAGCATTTT.

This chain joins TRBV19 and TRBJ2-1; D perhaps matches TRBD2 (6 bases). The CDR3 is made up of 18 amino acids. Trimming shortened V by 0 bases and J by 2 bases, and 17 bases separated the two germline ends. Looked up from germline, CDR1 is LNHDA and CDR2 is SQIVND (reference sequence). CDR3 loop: CASSIDAEGPGTYNEQFF. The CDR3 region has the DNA TGTGCCAGTAGTATAGATGCGGAGGGACCGGGAACCTACAATGAGCAGTTCTTC.